The 27 T cell receptor beta chains presented below share a single source sample, sequenced in a study of regulatory T cells in long-lasting Graves disease. Arm-PCR of CDR3 regions and iRepertoire HTBI primers were the basis on which TCR beta libraries were built. TCRdb processed the multiplex PCR reads anew with MiXCR; each CDR3 protein has one entry. This sample yields some 220,000 distinct CDR3 sequences, of which approximately 18% are seen a single time; about 11% belongs to the top ten. Documented time point: newly diagnosed GD, antithyroid drugs for less than 3 months. PBMCs provided the RNA from which the TCR library was made. These data were also filed under a second study, of T cells in Graves' hyperthyroidism and ophthalmopathy.

Here the sequenced sample was peripheral blood mononuclear cells (PBMCs), taken at new diagnosis, from a patient treated with antithyroid drugs. The source is a woman in her twenties or thirties with Graves disease.

This clonotype has at least ten counts. V gene TRBV4-1 combines with J gene TRBJ2-2; 8 bases are shared with TRBD1. The junction had 9 bases not matched to a gene; V was cut back by 3 bases and J by 6 bases. The CDR3 is 16 amino acids. Germline CDR1 and CDR2: MGHRA and YSYEKL. This CDR3 is CASSHRDRREAGELFF. As DNA, the CDR3 is TGCGCCAGCAGCCATCGGGACAGGAGAGAAGCCGGGGAGCTGTTTTTT.

The rearrangement uses TRBV10-1 and TRBJ2-7; possibly TRBD1 for D (6 bases). The CDR3 sequence is 21 residues long. Germline CDR1 is WNHNN and CDR2 is SYGVQD (reference sequence). Trimming shortened V by 6 bases and J by 6 bases, and 39 bases separated the two germline ends. The chain's CDR3 is CASRRGTGTRGAQDSLREQYF. DNA for the CDR3: TGCGCCAGCAGGAGGGGGACCGGGACAAGGGGTGCTCAGGACTCCCTGCGCGAGCAGTACTTC.

In its sample, this clonotype was seen many times. The CDR3 bases are TGTGCCAGCGGAAACGACAGGTCGGATTCACCCCTCCACTTT. Protein product: CASGNDRSDSPLHF. The rearrangement links TRBV28 to TRBJ1-6, with D possibly matching TRBD1 (6 bases). V was cut by 8 bases and J by 8 bases, with 16 bases left in between. CDR1 is MDHEN and CDR2 is SYDVKM in the germline V gene. The CDR3 has 14 amino acids.

This clonotype turned up a few times. As DNA, the CDR3 is TGTGCCAGCAGTTACTCGGGGGGCAGAGGTGAAAAACTGTTTTTT. This gives the protein CASSYSGGRGEKLFF. The rearrangement links TRBV6-5 to TRBJ1-4; possible D gene TRBD1, 6 bases. This CDR3 comprises 15 residues. V lost 0 bases, J lost 7 bases, and 12 bases lay in between. The germline CDR1 and CDR2 sequences are MNHEY and SVGAGI.

This clonotype was counted ten times or more. The CDR3 bases are TGTGCCAGCAGCTTCAGGGGGGGGAGGACAGATACGCAGTATTTT. Translating gives CASSFRGGRTDTQYF. The genes are TRBV5-6 and TRBJ2-3, with D perhaps TRBD1 or TRBD2 (7 bases each). The CDR3 contains 15 residues. With 2 bases removed from V and 3 bases from J, the gap between germline ends came to 13 bases. Germline CDR1 is SGHDT and CDR2 is YYEEEE.

The CDR3 loop is CASRATGTTNEKLFF. The CDR3 DNA is TGTGCCAGCAGGGCAACAGGGACAACTAATGAAAAACTGTTTTTT. This chain links TRBV7-2 with TRBJ1-4, with D perhaps matching TRBD1 (6 bases). Per the germline V gene, CDR1 is SGHTA and CDR2 is FQGNSA. The CDR3 totals 15 residues. The V gene lost 6 bases and the J gene lost 0 bases, with 11 bases spanning the gap.

As for this clonotype: It differs at one base from a far larger clone, so likely a read error. The chain has TRBV11-1 and TRBJ2-1, with D unresolved. There are 12 residues in the CDR3. Germline loops: CDR1 SGHAT, CDR2 FQDESV (reference sequence). CDR3: CASSFLQETKYF. For the CDR3, the DNA is TGTGCCAGCAGCTTCCTACAAGAGACCAAGTACTTC.

Remarks on this clonotype: A far larger clone lies a single base away; this is likely a read error. The CDR3 DNA follows: TGTGCCAGCAGTTTAGGGCAGGGTTTTGGAGAGACCCAGTGCTTC. Translation gives CASSLGQGFGETQCF. The rearrangement joins TRBV27 to TRBJ2-1; D possibly corresponds to TRBD1 (5 bases). The CDR3 spans 15 residues. The germline CDR1 and CDR2 sequences are MNHEY and SMNVEV (reference sequence).

This clonotype occurred a few times. The chain carries TRBV6-1 and TRBJ2-2, with 9 positions matching TRBD1. With V trimmed by 8 bases and J by 6 bases, 4 bases remained unmatched. The length of the CDR3 is 13 residues. Germline CDR1 is MNHNS and CDR2 is SASEGT. CDR3 DNA sequence: TGTGCCAGCTTGGGACAGGGAGCCGGGGAGCTGTTTTTT. This encodes CASLGQGAGELFF.

This sequence joins TRBV20-1 and TRBJ2-7; 7 bases agree with TRBD1. Unmatched junction bases numbered 6, after V lost 4 bases and J lost 0 bases. Germline V gene sequence: CDR1 DFQATT, CDR2 SNEGSKA (reference sequence). This CDR3 has 14 residues. The CDR3 loop reads CSAMIQGISYEQYF. CDR3 nucleotides: TGCAGTGCTATGATACAGGGGATCTCCTACGAGCAGTACTTC.

The table lists this clonotype with many counts. The chain links TRBV4-2 to TRBJ1-4; TRBD1 agrees at 8 bases. The CDR3 spans 17 residues. Unmatched junction bases numbered 11, after V lost 0 bases and J lost 8 bases. The germline CDR1 and CDR2 sequences are LGHNA and YNFKEQ. DNA of the CDR3: TGTGCCAGCAGCCAAGATCTGGGAGGACAGGGAGGAGAAAAACTGTTTTTT. Amino acid sequence: CASSQDLGGQGGEKLFF.

On this clonotype: One end of the junction varies from germline; a read error may be responsible. The rearrangement links TRBV6-9 to TRBJ2-1; tentatively, D is TRBD2 (5 bases). This CDR3 has 11 residues. Germline V gene lookup returns CDR1 MNHGY and CDR2 SVAAGI. DNA of the CDR3: TGTGCCAGCAGTTTGTCGGTAGCGCAGCTCTTC. It yields the protein CASSLSVAQLF.

This chain links TRBV7-2 with TRBJ2-5, with no clear D. Trimming stripped 2 bases from V and 5 bases from J, with 6 bases between. The CDR3 sequence is 12 residues long. CDR1 SGHTA and CDR2 FQGNSA come from the germline V gene. The CDR3 sequence is CASSLMRETQYF. CDR3 nucleotides: TGTGCCAGCAGCTTAATGCGGGAGACCCAGTACTTC.

In its sample, this clonotype was seen many times. V and J are TRBV7-9 and TRBJ2-2; 7 bases are shared with TRBD1. V gave up 5 bases and J gave up 1 base; unmatched junction bases: 4. The CDR3 consists of 15 residues. Germline assignment: CDR1 SEHNR and CDR2 FQNEAQ (reference sequence). The CDR3 protein is CASSTRQGNTGELFF. For the CDR3, the DNA is TGTGCCAGCAGCACGCGACAGGGGAACACCGGGGAGCTGTTTTTT.

This clonotype was recorded a few times. A much larger clone differs by one base, so this may be a read error. The V call is TRBV19, the J call TRBJ2-7, with 8 bases lining up with TRBD1. This CDR3 contains 14 residues. CDR1 and CDR2 (germline): LNHDA, SQIVND (reference sequence). CDR3 in DNA: TGTGCCATTAGTATAGAAGGACAGGGCTACGAGCAGTACTTC. Its translation is CAISIEGQGYEQYF.

There are a few counts of this clonotype. This chain connects TRBV29-1 to TRBJ2-1; D remains unclear. Germline CDR1 reads SQVTM; CDR2 reads ANQGSEA. Trimming took 4 bases from V and 2 from J, leaving 3 bases between them. The CDR3 is 11 amino acids. CDR3 region: CSVVAYNEQFF. The CDR3 DNA reads TGCAGCGTTGTTGCCTACAATGAGCAGTTCTTC.

This clonotype was counted at least ten times. The chain carries TRBV11-3 and TRBJ2-2; 11 positions match TRBD2. V gave up 5 bases and J gave up 2 bases; unmatched junction bases: 7. The CDR3 has 17 residues. The germline V gene has CDR1 SGHNT and CDR2 YENEEA. The CDR3 bases are TGTGCCAGCAGCCCCGGGACTAGCGGCCCTAACACCGGGGAGCTGTTTTTT. The encoded protein is CASSPGTSGPNTGELFF.

This clonotype was counted ten times or more. V usage is TRBV29-1 and J usage is TRBJ1-2; D not certain. Trimming cost V 6 bases and J 8 bases, with 16 bases left between them. The CDR3 sequence is 12 residues long. CDR1 and CDR2 from the germline V gene are SQVTM and ANQGSEA. Written as DNA, the CDR3 is TGCAGCGTCTCGACCGTAGACGGGGGCTACACCTTC. Protein: CSVSTVDGGYTF.

This rearrangement joins TRBV6-1 to TRBJ2-3, with 8 bases aligning to TRBD2. V lost 3 bases to trimming and J lost 2 bases; unmatched junction nucleotides: 28. Looked up from germline, CDR1 is MNHNS and CDR2 is SASEGT. The CDR3 extends over 23 amino acids. The CDR3 DNA reads TGTGCCAGCAGTGAGCTTCCCACCGGGGTAGCGGGATGGGGGGGGGACATCACAGATACGCAGTATTTT. This codes for CASSELPTGVAGWGGDITDTQYF.

This clonotype was detected a few times. The DNA of the CDR3 is TGCAGCCAAATCAATGAGCAGTTCTTC. Protein: CSQINEQFF. The chain recombines TRBV29-1 with TRBJ2-1, with no clear D. Trimming removed 8 bases from V and 6 bases from J, with 5 bases in between. The germline gives CDR1 SQVTM, CDR2 ANQGSEA. The length of the CDR3 is 9 residues.

This clonotype occurred many times. The rearrangement joins TRBV7-2 to TRBJ2-7, with TRBD2 matching over 15 bases. Trimming at V came to 5 bases and at J to 9 bases, leaving 11 bases not matched to a gene. Germline CDR1 and CDR2: SGHTA and FQGNSA. The CDR3 extends over 16 amino acids. The CDR3 reads CASSPEGLAGGRVQYF. The DNA for the CDR3 is TGTGCCAGCAGCCCCGAAGGACTAGCGGGGGGGCGGGTGCAGTACTTC.

This clonotype was seen many times. The V and J genes are TRBV5-5 and TRBJ1-2; D not resolved. The length of the CDR3 is 13 residues. Trimming stripped 0 bases from V and 3 bases from J, with 6 bases between. CDR1 and CDR2 from the germline V gene are SGHKS and YYEKEE (reference sequence). The CDR3 nucleotides are TGTGCCAGCAGCTTGGAGGTACACTATGGCTACACCTTC. Its protein product is CASSLEVHYGYTF.

In this sample, this clonotype turned up a few times. The chain combines TRBV7-2 with TRBJ1-4; possibly TRBD1 for D (5 bases). This CDR3 region has 15 residues. Germline assignment: CDR1 SGHTA and CDR2 FQGNSA. Trimming removed 3 bases from V and 5 bases from J, with 13 bases in between. The CDR3 reads CASSFSRDVNEKLFF. In DNA, the CDR3 is TGTGCCAGCAGCTTTTCCCGGGACGTAAATGAAAAACTGTTTTTT.

The table lists this clonotype with many counts. J is TRBJ1-3 and V is TRBV7-9, with no clear D. Germline V gene data show CDR1 as SEHNR and CDR2 as FQNEAQ (reference sequence). With 7 bases removed from V and 0 bases from J, the gap between germline ends came to 16 bases. The CDR3 sequence is 16 residues long. The CDR3: CASTSGQRDSGNTIYF. Here the CDR3 DNA reads TGTGCCAGCACCTCCGGCCAGAGAGACTCTGGAAACACCATATATTTT.

This clonotype was counted at least ten times. The genes are TRBV27 and TRBJ1-2, with TRBD1 matching 7 bases. The germline V gene has CDR1 MNHEY and CDR2 SMNVEV (reference sequence). V lost 4 bases, J lost 8 bases, and 13 bases stayed unmatched. This CDR3 has 15 residues. CDR3 in DNA: TGTGCCAGCAGTTACGCGGACAGGCCGCGCAGGGGCTACACCTTC. Its protein is CASSYADRPRRGYTF.

This clonotype came up once. The gene calls are TRBV28 and TRBJ1-2; TRBD1 agrees at 7 bases. The junction had 17 bases not matched to a gene; V was cut back by 5 bases and J by 2 bases. The CDR3 consists of 18 residues. CDR1 and CDR2 from the germline V gene are MDHEN and SYDVKM. CDR3 region: CASSPLPDGTASNYGYTF. The DNA for the CDR3 is TGTGCCAGCAGTCCACTTCCCGACGGGACAGCGAGCAACTATGGCTACACCTTC.

This chain connects TRBV2 to TRBJ2-7; 11 bases align to TRBD2. CDR1 is SNHLY and CDR2 is FYNNEI in the germline V gene. The trim removed 0 bases at V and 3 bases at J, leaving 4 bases unmatched. The CDR3 totals 16 residues. The CDR3 DNA sequence: TGTGCCAGCAGTGAAGCAGCGACTAGCGGGAACTACGAGCAGTACTTC. It encodes CASSEAATSGNYEQYF.